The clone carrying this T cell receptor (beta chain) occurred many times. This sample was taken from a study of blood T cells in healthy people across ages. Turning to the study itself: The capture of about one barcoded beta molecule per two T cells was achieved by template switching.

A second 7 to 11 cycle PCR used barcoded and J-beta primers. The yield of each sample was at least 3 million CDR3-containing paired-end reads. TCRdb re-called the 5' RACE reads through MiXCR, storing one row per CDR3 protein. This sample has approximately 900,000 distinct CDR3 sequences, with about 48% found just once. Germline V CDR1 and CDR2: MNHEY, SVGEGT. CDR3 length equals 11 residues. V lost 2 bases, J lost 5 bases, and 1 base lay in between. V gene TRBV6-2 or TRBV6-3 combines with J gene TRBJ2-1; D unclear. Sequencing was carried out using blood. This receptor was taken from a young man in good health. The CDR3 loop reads CASSYNNEQFF. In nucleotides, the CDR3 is TGTGCCAGCAGTTACAACAATGAGCAGTTCTTC.